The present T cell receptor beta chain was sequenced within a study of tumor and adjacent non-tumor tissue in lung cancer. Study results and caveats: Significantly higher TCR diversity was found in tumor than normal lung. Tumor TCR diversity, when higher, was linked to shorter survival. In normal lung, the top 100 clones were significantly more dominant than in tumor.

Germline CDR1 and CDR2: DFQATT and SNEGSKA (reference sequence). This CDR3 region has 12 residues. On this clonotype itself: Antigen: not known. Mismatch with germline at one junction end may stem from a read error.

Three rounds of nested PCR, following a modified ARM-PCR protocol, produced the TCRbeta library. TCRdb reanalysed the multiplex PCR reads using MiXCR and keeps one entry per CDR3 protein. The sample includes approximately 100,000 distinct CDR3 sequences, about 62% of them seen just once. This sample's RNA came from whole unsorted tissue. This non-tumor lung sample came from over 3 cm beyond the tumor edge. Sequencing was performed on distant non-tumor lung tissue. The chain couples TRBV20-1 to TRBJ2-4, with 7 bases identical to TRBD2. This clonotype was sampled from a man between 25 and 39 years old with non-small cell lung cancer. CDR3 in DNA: TGCAGTGGACTAGCCCACTCAGAGCCTCAGTATTTC. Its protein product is CSGLAHSEPQYF.